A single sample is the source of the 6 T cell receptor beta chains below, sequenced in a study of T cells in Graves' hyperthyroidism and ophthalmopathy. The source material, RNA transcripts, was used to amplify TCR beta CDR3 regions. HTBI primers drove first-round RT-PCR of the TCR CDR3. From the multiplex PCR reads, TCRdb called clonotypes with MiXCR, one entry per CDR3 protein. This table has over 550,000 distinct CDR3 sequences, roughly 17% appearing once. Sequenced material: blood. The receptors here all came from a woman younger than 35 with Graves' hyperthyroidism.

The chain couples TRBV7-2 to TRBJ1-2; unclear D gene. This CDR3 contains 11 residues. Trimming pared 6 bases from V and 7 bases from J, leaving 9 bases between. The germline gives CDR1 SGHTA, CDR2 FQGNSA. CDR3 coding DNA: TGTGCCAGCAGGGCGGTCGGTGGCTACACCTTC. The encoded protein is CASRAVGGYTF.

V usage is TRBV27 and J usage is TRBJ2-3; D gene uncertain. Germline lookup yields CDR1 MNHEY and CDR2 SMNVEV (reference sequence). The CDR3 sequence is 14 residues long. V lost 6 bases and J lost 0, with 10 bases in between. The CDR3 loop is CASRVTSSTDTQYF. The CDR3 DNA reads TGTGCCAGCAGAGTGACGTCTAGCACAGATACGCAGTATTTT.

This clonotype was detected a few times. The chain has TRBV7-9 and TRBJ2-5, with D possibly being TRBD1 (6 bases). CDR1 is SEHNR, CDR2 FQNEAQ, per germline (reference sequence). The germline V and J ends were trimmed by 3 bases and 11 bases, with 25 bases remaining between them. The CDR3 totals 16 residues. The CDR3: CASSLARPTGSPRQYF. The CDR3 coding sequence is TGTGCCAGCAGCTTGGCCAGACCGACAGGTTCCCCCCGTCAGTACTTC.

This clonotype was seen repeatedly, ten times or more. The DNA for the CDR3 is TGTGCCAGCAGTTTACTAAGGGTCGAGCAGTACTTC. This gives the protein CASSLLRVEQYF. This chain connects TRBV28 to TRBJ2-7, with D unclear. V was clipped by 2 bases and J by 6 bases, with 8 bases between them. The germline gives CDR1 MDHEN, CDR2 SYDVKM. The CDR3 totals 12 residues.

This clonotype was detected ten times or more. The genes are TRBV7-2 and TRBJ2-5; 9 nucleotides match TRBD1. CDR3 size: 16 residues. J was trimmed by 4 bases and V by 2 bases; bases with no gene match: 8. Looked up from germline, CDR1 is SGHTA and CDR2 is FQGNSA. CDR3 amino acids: CASSLSSTGGSETQYF. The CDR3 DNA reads TGTGCCAGCAGCTTATCGAGCACAGGGGGCTCAGAGACCCAGTACTTC.

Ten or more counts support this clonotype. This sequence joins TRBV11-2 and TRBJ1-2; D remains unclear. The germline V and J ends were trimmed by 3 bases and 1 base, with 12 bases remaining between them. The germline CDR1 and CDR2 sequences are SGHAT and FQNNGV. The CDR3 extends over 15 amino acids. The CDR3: CASSFSPQDNYGYTF. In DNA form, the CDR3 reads TGTGCCAGCAGCTTTAGCCCCCAAGATAACTATGGCTACACCTTC.